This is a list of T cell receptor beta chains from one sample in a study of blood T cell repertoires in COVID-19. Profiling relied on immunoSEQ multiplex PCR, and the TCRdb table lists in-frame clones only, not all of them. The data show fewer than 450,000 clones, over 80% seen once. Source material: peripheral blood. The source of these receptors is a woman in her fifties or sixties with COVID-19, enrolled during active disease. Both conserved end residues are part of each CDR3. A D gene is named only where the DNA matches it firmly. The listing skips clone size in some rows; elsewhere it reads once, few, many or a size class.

CDR3 DNA: TGTGCCAGCAGCACAGGACTAGCGGAAAACGATAAAGAAGAGACCCAGTACTTC; CDR3 protein: CASSTGLAENDKEETQYF; V gene: TRBV5-6; D gene: TRBD2; clone size: NA; J gene: TRBJ2-5
CDR3 DNA: TGTGCCAGTAGTATAGCCGGGCTAGCGGCGATCTACGAGCAGTACTTC; CDR3 protein: CASSIAGLAAIYEQYF; V gene: TRBV19; D gene: TRBD2; clone size: NA; J gene: TRBJ2-7
CDR3 DNA: TGTGCCAGCAGTTACGACAGGGCCACCTACAATGAGCAGTTCTTC; CDR3 protein: CASSYDRATYNEQFF; V gene: TRBV6-2/TRBV6-3; D gene: TRBD1; clone size: NA; J gene: TRBJ2-1
CDR3 DNA: TGTGCCAGCTCACCAGACACAGGGGGCAGCTACGAGCAGTACTTC; CDR3 protein: CASSPDTGGSYEQYF; V gene: TRBV18; D gene: TRBD1; clone size: NA; J gene: TRBJ2-7
CDR3 DNA: TGTGCCATCAGTGAACCGACAGAGTATGGCTACACCTTC; CDR3 protein: CAISEPTEYGYTF; V gene: TRBV10-3; D gene: NA; clone size: NA; J gene: TRBJ1-2
CDR3 DNA: TGTGCCAGTAGTATTTATCCAGCGGGATCAGAGACCCAGTACTTC; CDR3 protein: CASSIYPAGSETQYF; V gene: TRBV19; D gene: TRBD2; clone size: NA; J gene: TRBJ2-5
CDR3 DNA: TGTGCCAGCAGCTTAGCAATACAGGGGGCTGCCGAAGCTTTCTTT; CDR3 protein: CASSLAIQGAAEAFF; V gene: TRBV7-9; D gene: TRBD1; clone size: once; J gene: TRBJ1-1
CDR3 DNA: TGTGCCAGCAGTTACAGGGGTGACAATGAGCAGTTCTTC; CDR3 protein: CASSYRGDNEQFF; V gene: TRBV12-3/TRBV12-4; D gene: TRBD1; clone size: NA; J gene: TRBJ2-1
CDR3 DNA: TGTGCCAGTAGCACGCATACTAGCACAGATACGCAGTATTTT; CDR3 protein: CASSTHTSTDTQYF; V gene: TRBV19; D gene: NA; clone size: NA; J gene: TRBJ2-3
CDR3 DNA: TGTGCCAGCAGTGACGCGAGACTAAGCGCAGATACGCAGTATTTT; CDR3 protein: CASSDARLSADTQYF; V gene: TRBV6-1; D gene: NA; clone size: NA; J gene: TRBJ2-3
CDR3 DNA: TGTGCCACCAGTGATCCTACAGGGGAAGGGGAGACCCAGTACTTC; CDR3 protein: CATSDPTGEGETQYF; V gene: TRBV24-1; D gene: TRBD1; clone size: NA; J gene: TRBJ2-5
CDR3 DNA: TGTGCCAGTAGAACCTCCGGGACAGCGACAGATACGCAGTATTTT; CDR3 protein: CASRTSGTATDTQYF; V gene: TRBV19; D gene: TRBD1; clone size: NA; J gene: TRBJ2-3
CDR3 DNA: TGTGCCAGCAGCTCCGGGGGGGGAAACTATGGCTACACCTTC; CDR3 protein: CASSSGGGNYGYTF; V gene: TRBV7-2; D gene: NA; clone size: NA; J gene: TRBJ1-2
CDR3 DNA: TGTGCCAGCAGCTTGGCCGGGACAGGGACCGGAGGGAGTGGCTACACCTTC; CDR3 protein: CASSLAGTGTGGSGYTF; V gene: TRBV7-9; D gene: TRBD1; clone size: NA; J gene: TRBJ1-2
CDR3 DNA: TGTGCCAGCAGCCCAGGACTAGCGGGAGGGCCGTGGGTTCCAGATACGCAGTATTTT; CDR3 protein: CASSPGLAGGPWVPDTQYF; V gene: TRBV7-9; D gene: TRBD2; clone size: NA; J gene: TRBJ2-3
CDR3 DNA: TGTGCCAGCAGCTTAGGACAGGCGAACACCGGGGAGCTGTTTTTT; CDR3 protein: CASSLGQANTGELFF; V gene: TRBV7-9; D gene: NA; clone size: NA; J gene: TRBJ2-2
CDR3 DNA: TGCGCCAGCAGCTTTTTTGCGGGTGTCACCTACAATGAGCAGTTCTTC; CDR3 protein: CASSFFAGVTYNEQFF; V gene: TRBV5-1; D gene: NA; clone size: NA; J gene: TRBJ2-1
CDR3 DNA: TGTGCCAGCAGCTTAGGAACTAGCGGGGGCCAAGAGACCCAGTACTTC; CDR3 protein: CASSLGTSGGQETQYF; V gene: TRBV7-9; D gene: TRBD2; clone size: NA; J gene: TRBJ2-5
CDR3 DNA: TGTGCCAGCAGTCCGCTAGCGGGAGGGTCCTACGAGCAGTACTTC; CDR3 protein: CASSPLAGGSYEQYF; V gene: TRBV6-5; D gene: TRBD2; clone size: NA; J gene: TRBJ2-7
CDR3 DNA: TGTGCCAGCTCACCATACGCAGGGGTCAGCTCCTACGAGCAGTACTTC; CDR3 protein: CASSPYAGVSSYEQYF; V gene: TRBV18; D gene: NA; clone size: NA; J gene: TRBJ2-7
CDR3 DNA: TGTGCCACCAGTGATTCGACAGGATATCAGCCCCAGCATTTT; CDR3 protein: CATSDSTGYQPQHF; V gene: TRBV24-1; D gene: NA; clone size: NA; J gene: TRBJ1-5
CDR3 DNA: TGTGCCAGCAGTGTCTTATCGGGGGGGAACACAGATACGCAGTATTTT; CDR3 protein: CASSVLSGGNTDTQYF; V gene: TRBV2; D gene: TRBD2; clone size: NA; J gene: TRBJ2-3